A selection of T cell receptor beta chains follows, all from one sample in a study of blood T cell repertoires in COVID-19. The repertoire was sequenced with immunoSEQ multiplex PCR; TCRdb's copy has only in-frame clones and lacks some. The sample yields over 150,000 clones, 70% to 85% seen once. Sequenced input: peripheral blood. The receptors originated from a human donor in a cohort sampled during active COVID-19. Each CDR3 is given with its conserved first and last residue. The D gene is left open where the match is weak. Clone size is given for some rows only: seen once, a few or many times, or a class if the clone is expanded.

V,J,D,size,CDR3,DNA
TRBV7-9,TRBJ2-7,-,-,CASSLHQGKYEQYF,TGTGCCAGCAGCTTGCATCAGGGAAAGTACGAGCAGTACTTC
TRBV30,TRBJ1-6,-,-,CAWSVVQANSPLHF,TGTGCCTGGAGTGTTGTACAGGCAAATTCACCCCTCCACTTT
TRBV7-2,TRBJ2-1,TRBD2,few,CASSLFSYSGRDEQFF,TGTGCCAGCAGCTTATTCTCCTATAGCGGGAGGGATGAGCAGTTCTTC
TRBV7-2,TRBJ1-2,TRBD1,-,CASSLNVGTGYGYTF,TGTGCCAGCAGCTTGAACGTGGGGACAGGGTATGGCTACACCTTC
TRBV27,TRBJ2-3,-,-,CASRGGSTDTQYF,TGTGCCAGCAGGGGCGGGAGCACAGATACGCAGTATTTT
TRBV27,TRBJ2-7,TRBD1,-,CASSPTGTGFSYEQYF,TGTGCCAGCAGTCCGACCGGGACAGGGTTCTCCTACGAGCAGTACTTC
TRBV7-9,TRBJ1-1,-,-,CASSLGLPTEAFF,TGTGCCAGCAGCTTAGGTCTTCCCACTGAAGCTTTCTTT
TRBV5-1,TRBJ2-5,TRBD2,once,CASSSGLAGPPRETQYF,TGCGCCAGCAGCTCCGGACTAGCGGGCCCACCCCGGGAGACCCAGTACTTC
TRBV14,TRBJ1-1,-,once,CASSQSATGNTEAFF,TGTGCCAGCAGCCAATCTGCCACAGGGAACACTGAAGCTTTCTTT
TRBV7-9,TRBJ2-7,-,-,CASSSSPFDGYHYEQYF,TGTGCCAGCAGCTCTAGCCCCTTTGACGGATACCACTACGAGCAGTACTTC
TRBV28,TRBJ2-7,TRBD1,once,CASRNLRDRVYEQYF,TGTGCCAGCAGAAACCTCCGGGACAGGGTTTACGAGCAGTACTTC
TRBV28,TRBJ2-7,-,-,CASSPNVPGEQYF,TGTGCCAGCAGTCCGAACGTACCCGGCGAGCAGTACTTC
TRBV7-9,TRBJ2-7,-,-,CASSLRGAQEQYF,TGTGCCAGCAGCTTACGCGGGGCGCAGGAGCAGTACTTC
TRBV30,TRBJ2-7,TRBD2,-,CAWRGTSGWASYEQYF,TGTGCCTGGCGCGGGACTAGCGGGTGGGCCTCCTACGAGCAGTACTTC
TRBV6-5,TRBJ1-2,-,-,CASSYLSGNYGGYTF,TGTGCCAGCAGTTACCTCAGCGGGAACTATGGTGGCTACACCTTC
TRBV5-1,TRBJ2-5,TRBD1,-,CASSVYRGGEETQYF,TGCGCCAGCAGCGTCTACAGGGGTGGTGAGGAGACCCAGTACTTC
TRBV18,TRBJ1-4,-,-,CASARPLTGYATNEKLFF,TGTGCCAGCGCCCGCCCTCTTACAGGTTACGCAACTAATGAAAAACTGTTTTTT
TRBV11-2,TRBJ1-5,TRBD1,-,CASSLGETGAQPQHF,TGTGCCAGCAGCCTAGGGGAGACAGGGGCTCAGCCCCAGCATTTT
TRBV19,TRBJ2-2,-,-,CASSTHNTGELFF,TGTGCCAGTAGTACCCATAACACCGGGGAGCTGTTTTTT
TRBV25-1,TRBJ2-7,-,-,CASTLGASQYF,TGTGCCAGCACCCTGGGGGCTAGTCAGTACTTC
TRBV27,TRBJ2-7,-,-,CASSPGDRAYEQYF,TGTGCCAGCAGTCCGGGAGACAGGGCCTACGAGCAGTACTTC
TRBV4-1,TRBJ2-1,TRBD2,-,CASSLREVAGSWLGSYNEQFF,TGCGCCAGCAGCCTCAGGGAGGTAGCGGGAAGCTGGTTAGGGTCCTACAATGAGCAGTTCTTC
TRBV5-1,TRBJ2-7,TRBD2,few,CASRPGLASYEQYF,TGCGCCAGCAGACCGGGACTAGCCTCCTACGAGCAGTACTTC
TRBV18,TRBJ2-1,-,-,CASSPSAGNEQFF,TGTGCCAGCTCGCCCAGCGCAGGGAATGAGCAGTTCTTC
TRBV5-5,TRBJ1-2,-,few,CASSLAPAIYGYTF,TGTGCCAGCAGCTTGGCGCCTGCTATCTATGGCTACACCTTC
TRBV11-2,TRBJ2-7,-,few,CASSSDRGTYEQYF,TGTGCCAGCAGTTCGGATAGGGGAACCTACGAGCAGTACTTC
TRBV28,TRBJ1-1,-,-,CASSPGYRTEAFF,TGTGCCAGCAGCCCAGGGTATCGCACTGAAGCTTTCTTT
TRBV18,TRBJ2-1,-,-,CASSPSVEQFF,TGTGCCAGCTCACCATCCGTTGAGCAGTTCTTC